This T cell receptor (beta chain) came from a study of graft-versus-host responses after intestinal transplantation. Study-level information: Isolated intestinal, liver-intestinal, or multivisceral transplants were what recipients had. The study gave all recipients anti-thymocyte globulin induction, then tacrolimus and steroids for 2 to 3 years. The study's findings and limits: Peak GvH clone levels in circulation were associated with early post-transplant HvG declines. Some GvH clones were seen earlier in gut or blood, suggesting intestinal origin.

A note on this clone: What it recognizes is unknown.

Measured with immunoSEQ multiplex PCR; TCRdb has only the in-frame clones, and not every one. The sample contains nearly 90,000 clones, 83% of which appear only once. This CDR3 contains 15 residues. The V end lost 0 bases, the J end lost 4 bases, and 13 bases lay between the germline ends. Germline V CDR1 and CDR2: MGHRA, YSYEKL. This receptor was identified in a human donor who received an intestinal transplant. This chain joins TRBV4-1 and TRBJ2-7; D call uncertain. This material consisted of unstimulated CD8+ T cells sorted from spleen or lymph node cells, taken before intestinal transplant. This CDR3 is CASSQDPPGRYEQYF. The CDR3 DNA sequence: TGCGCCAGCAGCCAAGATCCCCCAGGCCGATACGAGCAGTACTTC.